These 26 T cell receptor beta chains originate from one sample sequenced in a study of cytomegalovirus exposure and HLA in healthy donors (dated by TCRdb to 2016 to 2017). Preparation of the library involved the immunoSEQ multiplex PCR assay. The source is immuneACCESS, and TCRdb retained only in-frame sequences with V and J called. Part of the clones is not carried over; for the studies checked, unresolved V genes explain less than half of this, and the remainder is unexplained. Counted in this sample were approximately 160,000 clones; around 96% of them appeared once. Clones ranked in the top ten supply under 0.9% of the sample. The specimen sequenced was PBMCs. All receptors come from a young woman in good health and CMV-seronegative.

The CDR3 DNA follows: TGTGCCAGCTCACCCGGTTGGGCAGTTCAGCCCCAGCATTTT. It is translated as CASSPGWAVQPQHF. The rearrangement joins TRBV18 to TRBJ1-5, with D unresolved. This CDR3 has 14 amino acids. From germline, CDR1 is KGHSH and CDR2 LQKENI. V lost 3 bases and J lost 6, with 12 bases in between.

The chain couples TRBV28 to TRBJ1-1; D is uncertain. The CDR3 spans 15 residues. Germline CDR1 MDHEN, CDR2 SYDVKM. V lost 2 bases and J 5 bases, leaving 15 bases between the germline ends. CDR3 sequence: CASSLAWGGETEAFF. As DNA, the CDR3 is TGTGCCAGCAGTTTAGCCTGGGGTGGGGAGACTGAAGCTTTCTTT.

This chain connects TRBV18 to TRBJ1-5, with 9 positions matching TRBD1. The CDR3 totals 15 residues. V dropped 5 bases and J dropped 6; count of bases not matched to a gene: 8. CDR1 is KGHSH, CDR2 LQKENI, per germline. The DNA for the CDR3 is TGTGCCAGCTCAGAGAACACAGGGGGCTTTCAGCCCCAGCATTTT. Its protein is CASSENTGGFQPQHF.

V is TRBV9 and J is TRBJ1-1; TRBD1 matches at 8 bases. The junction had 2 bases not matched to a gene; V was cut back by 0 bases and J by 1 base. Germline V CDR1 and CDR2: SGDLS, YYNGEE. This CDR3 comprises 15 residues. Here the CDR3 DNA reads TGTGCCAGCAGCGTAGTGGACAGGGCGAACACTGAAGCTTTCTTT. Translated, it gives CASSVVDRANTEAFF.

The V and J genes are TRBV6-5 and TRBJ2-5, with 7 bases identical to TRBD2. Losses at the gene ends were 7 bases for V and 5 bases for J; bases not matched to a gene: 7. Germline lookup yields CDR1 MNHEY and CDR2 SVGAGI. This CDR3 has 13 amino acids. CDR3 coding DNA: TGTGCCAGCACGGGAGGAGGGGTGGAGACCCAGTACTTC. Protein: CASTGGGVETQYF.

Only a few counts were recorded for this clone. The chain joins TRBV2 to TRBJ2-1; D possibly corresponds to TRBD2 (6 bases). The CDR3 consists of 13 residues. Germline V gene data show CDR1 as SNHLY and CDR2 as FYNNEI. The V end lost 8 bases, the J end lost 4 bases, and 12 bases lay between the germline ends. The DNA for the CDR3 is TGTGCCAGCCTGCGGGGCATATACAATGAGCAGTTCTTC. Its protein product is CASLRGIYNEQFF.

V gene TRBV7-3 combines with J gene TRBJ2-1, with 8 bases lining up with TRBD2. Germline CDR1 SGHTA, CDR2 FQGTGA. The CDR3 contains 15 residues. Trimming cost V 4 bases and J 4 bases; bases outside gene matches: 6. CDR3 sequence reads: CASSSVSGAYNEQFF. CDR3 bases: TGTGCCAGCAGCTCCGTTAGCGGGGCATACAATGAGCAGTTCTTC.

This chain joins TRBV5-8 and TRBJ1-5, with D possibly matching TRBD1 (6 bases). Trimming removed 2 bases at V and 7 bases at J, with 13 bases between. The CDR3 totals 14 residues. Germline V CDR1 and CDR2: SGHTS, YDEGEE. The CDR3 protein is CASSLLQGRQPQHF. DNA for the CDR3: TGTGCCAGCAGCTTACTACAGGGCAGGCAGCCCCAGCATTTT. The entire variable domain, with the rest obtained from reference TRBV5-8 and TRBJ1-5, is as follows: EAGVTQSPTHLIKTRGQQATLRCSPISGHTSVYWYQQALGLGLQFLLWYDEGEERNRGNFPPRFSGRQFPNYSSELNVNALELEDSALYLCASSLLQGRQPQHFGDGTRLSIL.

This sequence joins TRBV13 and TRBJ2-1; 12 nucleotides line up with TRBD1. The CDR3 contains 17 residues. Germline V CDR1 and CDR2: PRHDT, FYEKMQ (reference sequence). The V gene end was trimmed by 5 bases and the J gene end by 3 bases; junction bases not matched to a gene: 8. DNA of the CDR3: TGTGCCAGCAGCCCGGGACAGGGGGCAGAAGTCTACAATGAGCAGTTCTTC. Translated: CASSPGQGAEVYNEQFF.

The genes are TRBV9 and TRBJ2-2, with 10 bases fitting TRBD2. V lost 1 base and J lost 4; bases outside the gene matches: 1. CDR1 is SGDLS, CDR2 YYNGEE, per germline. This CDR3 spans 15 amino acids. CDR3 nucleotides: TGTGCCAGCAGCGTAAGCGGGGGGGTCACCGGGGAGCTGTTTTTT. Residues: CASSVSGGVTGELFF.

The V call is TRBV19, the J call TRBJ1-1; 7 bases align to TRBD1. The germline CDR1 and CDR2 sequences are LNHDA and SQIVND (reference sequence). V trimming: 6 bases; J trimming: 2 bases; junction bases outside the gene matches: 6. The CDR3 has 14 amino acids. The CDR3 loop reads CASRRTGVNTEAFF. CDR3 bases: TGTGCCAGTAGGCGGACAGGTGTCAACACTGAAGCTTTCTTT.

The chain couples TRBV27 to TRBJ2-5; D is unresolved. The CDR3 has 14 residues. The V gene's germline CDR1 is MNHEY and CDR2 SMNVEV (reference sequence). Deletions cut 3 bases from V and 4 bases from J, with 12 bases between. CDR3: CASSFARSRETQYF. DNA of the CDR3: TGTGCCAGCAGTTTTGCCAGGTCTCGAGAGACCCAGTACTTC.

The V call is TRBV7-3, the J call TRBJ2-3, with D maybe TRBD2 (7 bases). This CDR3 region has 14 residues. V was pared by 2 bases and J by 6 bases, with 12 bases between. CDR1 is SGHTA and CDR2 is FQGTGA in the germline V gene. The CDR3 sequence is CASSLGGAHDTQYF. The CDR3 nucleotides read TGTGCCAGCAGCTTAGGGGGGGCGCATGATACGCAGTATTTT.

The rearrangement uses TRBV29-1 and TRBJ2-7, with D tentatively TRBD2 (5 bases). Per the germline V gene, CDR1 is SQVTM and CDR2 is ANQGSEA. The CDR3 spans 12 residues. V was shortened by 4 bases and J by 0 bases, with 7 bases between the two germline ends. This chain's CDR3 is CSVGRSSYEQYF. The CDR3 DNA follows: TGCAGCGTTGGGAGGTCCTCCTACGAGCAGTACTTC.

This chain connects TRBV18 to TRBJ1-2, with unresolved D. The CDR3 is 16 residues long. Germline V CDR1 and CDR2: KGHSH, LQKENI. V was pared by 4 bases and J by 4 bases, with 19 bases between. The CDR3: CASSLLWRKEGYGYTF. The CDR3, as DNA: TGTGCCAGCTCACTTCTGTGGCGGAAGGAAGGCTATGGCTACACCTTC.

The count of this clone is one. The CDR3: CASSLMSGGAVDEQFF. CDR3 DNA sequence: TGTGCCAGCAGCTTGATGAGCGGGGGGGCTGTTGATGAGCAGTTCTTC. J is TRBJ2-1 and V is TRBV5-6; 10 bases map to TRBD2. The CDR3 totals 16 residues. Germline V gives CDR1 SGHDT, CDR2 YYEEEE. Trimming cost V 1 base and J 8 bases; bases outside gene matches: 9. The entire variable domain, with the rest obtained from reference TRBV5-6 and TRBJ2-1, is as follows: DAGVTQSPTHLIKTRGQQVTLRCSPKSGHDTVSWYQQALGQGPQFIFQYYEEEERQRGNFPDRFSGHQFPNYSSELNVNALLLGDSALYLCASSLMSGGAVDEQFFGPGTRLTVL.

The rearrangement joins TRBV11-2 to TRBJ1-3; the D gene is possibly TRBD1 (6 bases). CDR3 size: 17 residues. The germline V gene encodes CDR1 SGHAT and CDR2 FQNNGV. V lost 5 bases to trimming and J lost 0 bases, with 17 bases between them. CDR3 loop: CASSISRWGHSGNTIYF. CDR3 in DNA: TGTGCCAGCAGCATCTCTCGATGGGGGCACTCTGGAAACACCATATATTTT.

The chain employs TRBV6-1 and TRBJ1-2; 10 positions match TRBD1. V shed 1 base, J shed 6 bases, and the junction held 2 bases outside the gene matches. This CDR3 is 14 amino acids long. Germline assignment: CDR1 MNHNS and CDR2 SASEGT. The CDR3 sequence: CASSEGGTGDGYTF. CDR3 DNA: TGTGCCAGCAGTGAAGGGGGGACAGGGGATGGCTACACCTTC.

The rearrangement joins TRBV7-8 to TRBJ2-7, with 8 bases matching TRBD1. The ends lost 5 bases at V and 6 bases at J; junction bases unmatched: 6. The germline V gene encodes CDR1 SGHVS and CDR2 FQNEAQ. This CDR3 has 13 amino acids. The CDR3 is CASSLWTGSEQYF. CDR3 in DNA: TGTGCCAGCAGCCTATGGACAGGGAGCGAGCAGTACTTC. Using reference TRBV7-8 and TRBJ2-7 for the parts outside the CDR3, the full variable domain is GAGVSQSPRYKVAKRGQDVALRCDPISGHVSLFWYQQALGQGPEFLTYFQNEAQLDKSGLPSDRFFAERPEGSVSTLKIQRTQQEDSAVYLCASSLWTGSEQYFGPGTRLTVT.

Note on this clone: An end of the junction does not agree with germline; a read error may underlie this. The chain couples TRBV7-7 to TRBJ2-1; 10 positions match TRBD2. CDR1 and CDR2 (germline): SSHAT, FNYEAQ (reference sequence). This CDR3 is 15 amino acids long. The CDR3 protein is CASSPGTSDGNEQFF. For the CDR3, the DNA is TGTGCTAGCAGCCCAGGGACTAGCGACGGTAATGAGCAGTTCTTC.

The rearrangement links TRBV11-2 to TRBJ2-7; 9 bases are a match to TRBD1. Germline V gene sequence: CDR1 SGHAT, CDR2 FQNNGV. The CDR3 runs 14 residues. With V trimmed by 8 bases and J by 3 bases, 8 bases remained unmatched. This chain's CDR3 is CASAVRTGVYEQYF. The CDR3 DNA sequence: TGTGCCAGCGCAGTACGGACAGGGGTCTACGAGCAGTACTTC.

This chain links TRBV18 with TRBJ2-3; 7 nucleotides line up with TRBD2. Germline loops: CDR1 KGHSH, CDR2 LQKENI. J gave up 0 bases and V 2 bases, and 2 bases lay outside the gene matches. The CDR3 spans 15 residues. The CDR3 loop is CASSPGTTSTDTQYF. The CDR3 nucleotides are TGTGCCAGCTCACCAGGGACTACAAGCACAGATACGCAGTATTTT.

V and J are TRBV6-6 and TRBJ1-5; possibly TRBD1 for D (6 bases). With 10 bases removed from V and 6 bases from J, the gap between germline ends came to 22 bases. The length of the CDR3 is 15 residues. Germline-derived CDR1 and CDR2 are MNHNY and SVGAGI (reference sequence). The CDR3 nucleotides read TGTGCCACTGAAGGACAAGACAGGTTCACTCAGCCCCAGCATTTT. Translated, it gives CATEGQDRFTQPQHF.

V gene TRBV5-6 combines with J gene TRBJ1-1; no firm D call. The CDR3 extends over 15 amino acids. Germline V gives CDR1 SGHDT, CDR2 YYEEEE. Deletions cut 0 bases from V and 10 bases from J, with 19 bases between. CDR3 sequence: CASSLEATGKIGAFF. The CDR3 nucleotides are TGTGCCAGCAGCTTGGAGGCCACGGGAAAAATAGGAGCTTTCTTT.

DNA of the CDR3: TGTGCCAGCAGCTCAAAACCTAGCGGGGGAAACACCGGGGAGCTGTTTTTT. It is translated as CASSSKPSGGNTGELFF. This chain links TRBV7-6 with TRBJ2-2, with 10 bases identical to TRBD2. With V trimmed by 4 bases and J by 2 bases, 7 bases remained unmatched. The CDR3 contains 17 residues. CDR1 and CDR2 (germline): SGHVS, FNYEAQ. The entire variable domain, with the rest obtained from reference TRBV7-6 and TRBJ2-2, is as follows: GAGVSQSPRYKVTKRGQDVALRCDPISGHVSLYWYRQALGQGPEFLTYFNYEAQQDKSGLPNDRFSAERPEGSISTLTIQRTEQRDSAMYRCASSSKPSGGNTGELFFGEGSRLTVL.

This chain uses TRBV6-5 with TRBJ2-7, with 11 bases lining up with TRBD1. The V and J ends lost 6 bases and 4 bases, in that order; junction bases with no gene match: 8. The germline gives CDR1 MNHEY, CDR2 SVGAGI. This CDR3 comprises 15 residues. The CDR3 loop is CASSETGTGGYEQYF. As DNA, the CDR3 is TGTGCCAGCAGCGAAACCGGGACAGGGGGGTACGAGCAGTACTTC.